These 29 T cell receptor beta chains were sequenced from one sample in a study of Ad26.COV2.S vaccination and SARS-CoV-2 variants. The method was immunoSEQ multiplex PCR; TCRdb's version includes in-frame clones alone and lacks a portion of them. The sample shows 250,000 to 300,000 clones, around 87% of them seen only once. Indicated treatment: approximately 18 received Ad26.COV2.S at low or high dose, single or two shots; several received placebo; per-sample allocation not given. Day 63 after the first vaccine or placebo injection was the time point for sampling. The sample consisted of peripheral blood, taken in a trial of Ad26.COV2.S vaccine versus placebo. Every receptor here comes from a person aged 18 to 59 who received the Ad26.COV2.S COVID-19 vaccine or a placebo.

The chain is built from TRBV3-1 (or the pseudogene TRBV3-2) and TRBJ2-3; D is unclear. The CDR3 spans 13 residues. V was pared by 1 base and J by 3 bases, with 5 bases between. The germline V gene has CDR1 LGHDT and CDR2 YNNKEL (reference sequence). The CDR3 protein is CASSQAATDTQYF. The CDR3 coding sequence is TGTGCCAGCAGCCAAGCAGCAACAGATACGCAGTATTTT.

This chain joins TRBV18 and TRBJ2-1, with D possibly matching TRBD2 (6 bases). The CDR3 has 14 amino acids. Germline V gene data show CDR1 as KGHSH and CDR2 as LQKENI. V lost 3 bases and J lost 4, with 10 bases in between. In DNA, the CDR3 is TGTGCCAGCTCACCGGCGGGACTTTACAATGAGCAGTTCTTC. It is translated as CASSPAGLYNEQFF.

The genes are TRBV3-1 (or the pseudogene TRBV3-2) and TRBJ1-3; D may be TRBD1 (5 bases). Germline lookup yields CDR1 LGHDT and CDR2 YNNKEL (reference sequence). The V end lost 0 bases, the J end lost 0 bases, and 12 bases lay between the germline ends. This CDR3 is built from 17 residues. The CDR3 sequence: CASSQEYQGDSGNTIYF. The CDR3 region has the DNA TGTGCCAGCAGCCAAGAGTATCAGGGTGACTCTGGAAACACCATATATTTT.

The chain carries TRBV19 and TRBJ1-1, with D perhaps TRBD1 (5 bases). The CDR3 runs to 15 residues. Deletions cut 3 bases from V and 2 bases from J, with 13 bases between. Germline V gene sequence: CDR1 LNHDA, CDR2 SQIVND (reference sequence). CDR3 sequence reads: CASSITRQRNTEAFF. The CDR3 bases are TGTGCCAGTAGTATTACCCGACAGCGTAACACTGAAGCTTTCTTT.

The V and J genes are TRBV5-1 and TRBJ2-2; no clear D gene. Trimming removed 1 base from V and 4 bases from J, with 20 bases in between. CDR3 length equals 18 residues. Germline V gene sequence: CDR1 SGHRS, CDR2 YFSETQ. CDR3 nucleotide sequence: TGCGCCAGCAGCTTGTTACCCCGAGATTGGGATTTCACCGGGGAGCTGTTTTTT. This encodes CASSLLPRDWDFTGELFF. The full variable domain, rest sourced from reference TRBV5-1 and TRBJ2-2, is KAGVTQTPRYLIKTRGQQVTLSCSPISGHRSVSWYQQTPGQGLQFLFEYFSETQRNKGNFPGRFSGRQFSNSRSEMNVSTLELGDSALYLCASSLLPRDWDFTGELFFGEGSRLTVL.

This clone occurred once. The chain has TRBV19 and TRBJ2-2; a weak D match, TRBD1 (5 bases). Germline V gives CDR1 LNHDA, CDR2 SQIVND (reference sequence). The CDR3 has 16 amino acids. V was cut by 4 bases and J by 4 bases, with 16 bases left in between. The CDR3 sequence is CASSRLPRVGTGELFF. DNA for the CDR3: TGTGCCAGTAGTAGACTTCCCAGGGTAGGCACCGGGGAGCTGTTTTTT.

The J gene is TRBJ1-1, the V gene TRBV7-2; possible D gene TRBD1, 5 bases. Trimming cost V 6 bases and J 3 bases, with 11 bases left between them. This CDR3 comprises 13 residues. Germline V gene data show CDR1 as SGHTA and CDR2 as FQGNSA. The DNA for the CDR3 is TGTGCCAGCAGAAACGACAGATACACTGAAGCTTTCTTT. Its translation is CASRNDRYTEAFF.

The chain carries TRBV7-9 and TRBJ1-4; weak D call: TRBD1 (5 bases). Looked up from germline, CDR1 is SEHNR and CDR2 is FQNEAQ (reference sequence). The CDR3 has 16 residues. With 1 base removed from V and 1 base from J, the gap between germline ends came to 10 bases. The chain's CDR3 is CASSLDFGGTNEKLFF. CDR3 DNA sequence: TGTGCCAGCAGCTTAGATTTTGGGGGAACTAATGAAAAACTGTTTTTT.

This sequence joins TRBV7-3 and TRBJ2-2; D possibly matches TRBD1 or TRBD2 (7 bases each). Trimming cost V 6 bases and J 7 bases, with 21 bases left between them. There are 16 residues in the CDR3. Germline V CDR1 and CDR2: SGHTA, FQGTGA. This CDR3 is CASSGGQAGRGGELFF. The DNA for the CDR3 is TGTGCCAGCAGTGGTGGACAGGCAGGGAGGGGCGGGGAGCTGTTTTTT.

The genes are TRBV7-2 and TRBJ1-1; unclear D gene. CDR3 length equals 15 residues. Trimming pared 3 bases from V and 1 base from J, leaving 12 bases between. In germline, CDR1 is SGHTA, CDR2 FQGNSA. The CDR3 region is CASSFAAQENTEAFF. In DNA, the CDR3 is TGTGCCAGCAGCTTCGCCGCCCAGGAGAACACTGAAGCTTTCTTT. The whole variable domain, filled in from reference TRBV7-2 and TRBJ1-1, reads GAGVSQSPSNKVTEKGKDVELRCDPISGHTALYWYRQSLGQGLEFLIYFQGNSAPDKSGLPSDRFSAERTGGSVSTLTIQRTQQEDSAVYLCASSFAAQENTEAFFGQGTRLTVV.

V usage is TRBV9 and J usage is TRBJ1-3, with D unclear. In germline, CDR1 is SGDLS, CDR2 YYNGEE. This CDR3 has 17 amino acids. Deletions cut 0 bases from V and 2 bases from J, with 15 bases between. CDR3 in amino acids: CASSVALGVVAGNTIYF. The CDR3 nucleotides read TGTGCCAGCAGCGTAGCCCTTGGGGTAGTTGCTGGAAACACCATATATTTT.

The V call is TRBV19, the J call TRBJ1-2; tentatively, D is TRBD1 (6 bases). CDR3 length: 14 residues. Trimming removed 7 bases at V and 0 bases at J, with 12 bases between. Germline lookup yields CDR1 LNHDA and CDR2 SQIVND (reference sequence). The CDR3 bases are TGTGCCAGTAAACAGGGCCATACTAACTATGGCTACACCTTC. Protein: CASKQGHTNYGYTF.

V and J are TRBV19 and TRBJ2-1; 11 bases fit TRBD1. This CDR3 region has 16 residues. In germline, CDR1 is LNHDA, CDR2 SQIVND (reference sequence). J lost 4 bases, V lost 6 bases, and 8 bases had no gene match. This chain's CDR3 is CASRFAGQGAYNEQFF. CDR3 bases: TGTGCCAGTAGGTTCGCAGGACAGGGGGCTTACAATGAGCAGTTCTTC.

The chain employs TRBV10-3 and TRBJ2-1; the D gene is possibly TRBD2 (6 bases). The V gene lost 7 bases and the J gene lost 0 bases, with 13 bases spanning the gap. In germline, CDR1 is ENHRY, CDR2 SYGVKD. The CDR3 length is 15 residues. This CDR3 is CAITPGGSSYNEQFF. The DNA for the CDR3 is TGTGCCATCACCCCTGGGGGGAGCTCCTACAATGAGCAGTTCTTC.

This clone has just a few counts. This sequence joins TRBV12-3 or TRBV12-4 and TRBJ1-1, with D hard to call. This CDR3 has 13 residues. Between the trimmed V and J ends, which lost 3 bases and 3 bases, there was a span of 8 bases. The CDR3 protein is CASSFDWDTEAFF. The CDR3 nucleotides are TGTGCCAGCAGTTTCGATTGGGACACTGAAGCTTTCTTT.

The chain carries TRBV4-3 and TRBJ2-7; the match to TRBD2 covers 10 bases. The V gene end was trimmed by 1 base and the J gene end by 2 bases; junction bases not matched to a gene: 2. Germline-derived CDR1 and CDR2 are LGHNA and YSLEER. This CDR3 is built from 15 residues. CDR3 DNA: TGCGCCAGCAGCCAAGTTACTAGCGGGACCTACGAGCAGTACTTC. It codes for CASSQVTSGTYEQYF.

The chain links TRBV13 to TRBJ2-2; D gene uncertain. V was clipped by 2 bases and J by 6 bases, with 16 bases between them. The CDR3 consists of 16 residues. The germline CDR1 and CDR2 sequences are PRHDT and FYEKMQ (reference sequence). The CDR3 DNA reads as TGTGCCAGCAGCTTAACGGCCCAAAGCCCAGCCGGGGAGCTGTTTTTT. Translated, it gives CASSLTAQSPAGELFF.

The chain is built from TRBV7-8 and TRBJ1-5, with D possibly matching TRBD1 (5 bases). V lost 4 bases, J lost 0 bases, and 16 bases lay in between. Germline V gene lookup returns CDR1 SGHVS and CDR2 FQNEAQ. The CDR3 extends over 17 amino acids. CDR3 sequence: CASSSWGEFNSNQPQHF. CDR3 in DNA: TGTGCCAGCAGCTCCTGGGGGGAATTTAATAGCAATCAGCCCCAGCATTTT.

The V and J genes are TRBV2 and TRBJ1-6; a weak D match, TRBD1 (5 bases). The CDR3 has 13 residues. Per germline, CDR1 SNHLY and CDR2 FYNNEI. V lost 8 bases and J 8 bases, leaving 13 bases between the germline ends. CDR3 residues: CASAGRRDSPLHF. The CDR3 DNA sequence: TGTGCCAGCGCGGGGCGTAGAGATTCACCCCTCCACTTT.

The table lists this clone with a count of one. The gene calls are TRBV6-2 or TRBV6-3 and TRBJ1-1; D gene unclear. Germline CDR1 is MNHEY and CDR2 is SVGEGT. Trimming removed 4 bases at V and 6 bases at J, with 12 bases between. The CDR3 is 13 amino acids. DNA of the CDR3: TGTGCCAGCAGTTCCCACCGAACGGCTGAAGCTTTCTTT. Protein sequence: CASSSHRTAEAFF.

The gene calls are TRBV5-6 and TRBJ1-3; D gene ambiguous. CDR3 length: 15 residues. Trimming shortened V by 4 bases and J by 0 bases, and 11 bases separated the two germline ends. The V gene's germline CDR1 is SGHDT and CDR2 YYEEEE. CDR3 sequence (DNA): TGTGCCAGCAGCCATGACCGTTACTCTGGAAACACCATATATTTT. It specifies CASSHDRYSGNTIYF.

V usage is TRBV10-3 and J usage is TRBJ2-3; possible D gene TRBD2, 6 bases. Trimming pared 0 bases from V and 7 bases from J, leaving 14 bases between. The germline V gene has CDR1 ENHRY and CDR2 SYGVKD. This CDR3 spans 15 amino acids. Here the CDR3 DNA reads TGTGCCATCAGTGAGTCGGCGGGGTCGGTACATACGCAGTATTTT. Its translation is CAISESAGSVHTQYF.

V usage is TRBV9 and J usage is TRBJ2-3; possibly TRBD1 or TRBD2 for D (6 bases each). Looked up from germline, CDR1 is SGDLS and CDR2 is YYNGEE. The ends were cut back, 0 bases at V and 7 bases at J, with 9 bases in the middle. This CDR3 is built from 13 residues. Here the CDR3 DNA reads TGTGCCAGCAGCGTAGAGGGGGGTTATACGCAGTATTTT. As protein: CASSVEGGYTQYF.

The CDR3 protein is CASSATPRDFSYEQYF. In DNA, the CDR3 is TGCGCCAGCAGTGCGACACCCCGGGACTTCTCCTACGAGCAGTACTTC. The J gene is TRBJ2-7, the V gene TRBV5-1; possible D gene TRBD2, 6 bases. This CDR3 spans 16 amino acids. Germline V lookup: CDR1 SGHRS, CDR2 YFSETQ. The V end lost 5 bases, the J end lost 0 bases, and 18 bases lay between the germline ends.

The V and J genes are TRBV19 and TRBJ2-2, with D hard to call. Germline lookup yields CDR1 LNHDA and CDR2 SQIVND (reference sequence). The CDR3 is made up of 13 amino acids. V gave up 9 bases and J gave up 0 bases, with 8 bases separating them. The CDR3 loop is CASPTPNTGELFF. The CDR3 region has the DNA TGTGCCAGCCCGACTCCGAACACCGGGGAGCTGTTTTTT.

The chain couples TRBV4-1 to TRBJ2-2; 9 nucleotides align to TRBD1. V lost 0 bases to trimming and J lost 6 bases; unmatched junction nucleotides: 8. The germline gives CDR1 MGHRA, CDR2 YSYEKL. The CDR3 has 17 amino acids. The CDR3 nucleotides are TGCGCCAGCAGCCAAGATGTCTCGACAGGGGGTTCCGGGGAGCTGTTTTTT. This codes for CASSQDVSTGGSGELFF.

This sequence joins TRBV11-1 and TRBJ1-2; perhaps TRBD1 as D (6 bases). The CDR3 has 15 amino acids. Germline-derived CDR1 and CDR2 are SGHAT and FQDESV (reference sequence). Trimming took off 1 base at V and 2 bases at J, with 11 bases between the two ends. DNA for the CDR3: TGTGCCAGCAGCTTAGATGGGACAACGAACTATGGCTACACCTTC. This codes for CASSLDGTTNYGYTF.

V gene TRBV5-5 combines with J gene TRBJ2-7, with D hard to call. From germline, CDR1 is SGHKS and CDR2 YYEKEE (reference sequence). CDR3 length: 11 amino acids. For the CDR3, the DNA is TGTGCTTCAGGAGTCCGCTACGAGCAGTACTTC. Translation gives CASGVRYEQYF.

The chain couples TRBV10-3 to TRBJ1-5; D is perhaps TRBD1 (5 bases). V lost 2 bases to trimming and J lost 4 bases, with 27 bases between them. Germline values: CDR1 ENHRY, CDR2 SYGVKD. CDR3 length: 20 residues. CDR3 bases: TGTGCCATCAGTGAGACCCACGGGGGGACGGGGAGAGGGCCTAATCAGCCCCAGCATTTT. Protein product: CAISETHGGTGRGPNQPQHF.